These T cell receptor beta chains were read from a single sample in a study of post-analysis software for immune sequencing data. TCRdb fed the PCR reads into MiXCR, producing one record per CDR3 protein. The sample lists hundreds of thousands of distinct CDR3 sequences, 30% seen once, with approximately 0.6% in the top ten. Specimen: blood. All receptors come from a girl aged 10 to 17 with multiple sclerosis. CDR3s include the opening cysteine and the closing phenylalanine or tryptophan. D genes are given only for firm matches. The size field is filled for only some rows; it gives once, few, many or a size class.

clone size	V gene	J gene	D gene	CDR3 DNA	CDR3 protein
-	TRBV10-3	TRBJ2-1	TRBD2	TGTGCCATCAGTGGGATGGGACTAGCGGGAGGTCATGAGCAGTTCTTC	CAISGMGLAGGHEQFF
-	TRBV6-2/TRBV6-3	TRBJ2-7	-	TGTGCCAGCAGTCGCCGGTTGGCTAGCGCTTCCTACGAGCAGTACTTC	CASSRRLASASYEQYF
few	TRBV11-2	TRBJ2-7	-	TGTGCCAGCAGCTTAGATCTTGTTGGCGAGCAGTACTTC	CASSLDLVGEQYF
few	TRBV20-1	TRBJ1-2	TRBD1	TGCAGTGCTAGAGTGCGGGACAGTAACTATGGCTACACCTTC	CSARVRDSNYGYTF
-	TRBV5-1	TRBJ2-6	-	TGCGCCAGCAGCTCATTGGGGGACACCACCTCTGGGGCCAACGTCCTGACTTTC	CASSSLGDTTSGANVLTF
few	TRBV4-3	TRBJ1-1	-	TGCGCCAGCAGCCAAGCGGTACAGGGAGGTGAAGCTTTCTTT	CASSQAVQGGEAFF
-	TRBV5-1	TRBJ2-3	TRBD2	TGCGCCAGCAGCTCGGGACTAGCGGGGGGGCCGAGGACTCTCACAGATACGCAGTATTTT	CASSSGLAGGPRTLTDTQYF
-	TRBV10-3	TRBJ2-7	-	TGTGCCATCGCTGCACAGGTTGGGTCCTACGAGCAGTACTTC	CAIAAQVGSYEQYF
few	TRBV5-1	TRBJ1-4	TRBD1	TGCGCCAGCAGCCGGGGACAGGGTCGGGCTAATGAAAAACTGTTTTTT	CASSRGQGRANEKLFF
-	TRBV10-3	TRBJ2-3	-	TGTGCCGCCCTGAAGGAGGGCACAGATACGCAGTATTTT	CAALKEGTDTQYF
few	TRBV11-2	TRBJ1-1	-	TGTGCCAGCAGCTTGTCGGGACCGCTATATGAAGCTTTCTTT	CASSLSGPLYEAFF
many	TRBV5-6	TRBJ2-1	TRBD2	TGTGCCAGCAGCTTTAGCCAATCGGGAGGTGAGCAGTTCTTC	CASSFSQSGGEQFF
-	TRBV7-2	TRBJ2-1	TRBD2	TGTGCCAGCAGCTGGGCTAGCGGGAGGGGTCCCAATGAGCAGTTCTTC	CASSWASGRGPNEQFF
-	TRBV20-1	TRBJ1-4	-	TGCAGTGCTATTACAGGGATGCAGGAAAAACTGTTTTTT	CSAITGMQEKLFF
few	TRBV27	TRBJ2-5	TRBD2	TGTGCCAGCACTAGTGCGGGAGCCGAGACCCAGTACTTC	CASTSAGAETQYF
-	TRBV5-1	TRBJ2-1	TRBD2	TGCGCCAGCAGGACTAGCGGAGACAATGAGCAGTTCTTC	CASRTSGDNEQFF
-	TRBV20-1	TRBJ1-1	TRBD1	TGCAGTGCTCGAAGACAGGGAGAAATTGAAGCTTTCTTT	CSARRQGEIEAFF
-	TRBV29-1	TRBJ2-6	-	TGCAGCGTTGAGATTCCGGACAGGGCCAACGTCCTGACTTTC	CSVEIPDRANVLTF
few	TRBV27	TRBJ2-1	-	TGTGCCAGCAGCTCTCCAGCAGGGCGCTCCTACAATGAGCAGTTCTTC	CASSSPAGRSYNEQFF
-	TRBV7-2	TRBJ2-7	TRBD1	TGTGCCAGCAGCCGGACAGGTGGTGTTGAGCAGTACTTC	CASSRTGGVEQYF
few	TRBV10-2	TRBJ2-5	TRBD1	TGCGCCAGCAGCGACGGACAGGAGCAGTACTTC	CASSDGQEQYF
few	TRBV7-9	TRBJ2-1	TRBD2	TGTGCCAGCAGCAAAAGACTAGCGGGAACCGGCGAGCAGTTCTTC	CASSKRLAGTGEQFF
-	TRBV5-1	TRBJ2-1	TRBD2	TGCGCCAGCAGCTTTTCGGGAGGTTTTATCGATGAGCAGTTCTTC	CASSFSGGFIDEQFF
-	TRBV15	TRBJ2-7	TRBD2	TGTGCCACCAGCAGAGATAGCGGGGCGATTTACGAGCAGTACTTC	CATSRDSGAIYEQYF
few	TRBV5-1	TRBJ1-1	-	TGCGCCAGCAGCCGCCGACAGATCAACACTGAAGCTTTCTTT	CASSRRQINTEAFF
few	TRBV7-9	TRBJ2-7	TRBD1	TGTGCCAGCAGCTCGACAGGGGGAATCGAGCAGTACTTC	CASSSTGGIEQYF